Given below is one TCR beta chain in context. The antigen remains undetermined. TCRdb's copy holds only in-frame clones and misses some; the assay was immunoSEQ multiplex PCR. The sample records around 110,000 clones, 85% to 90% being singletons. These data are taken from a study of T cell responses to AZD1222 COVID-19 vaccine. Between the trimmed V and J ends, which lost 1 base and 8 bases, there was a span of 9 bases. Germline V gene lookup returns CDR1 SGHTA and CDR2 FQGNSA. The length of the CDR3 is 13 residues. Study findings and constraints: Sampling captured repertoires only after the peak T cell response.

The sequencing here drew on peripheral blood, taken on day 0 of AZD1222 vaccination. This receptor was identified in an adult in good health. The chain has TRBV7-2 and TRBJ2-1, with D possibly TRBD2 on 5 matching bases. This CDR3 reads CASSLELAHEQFF. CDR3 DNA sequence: TGTGCCAGCAGCTTAGAGCTAGCCCATGAGCAGTTCTTC.